This entry features one TCR beta chain sequence. Its target is unknown. The data derive from a study of OX40 agonist ivuxolimab in advanced cancers. The overall study: In this cohort, patients received ivuxolimab, an agonistic anti-OX40 (CD134) antibody. Dose-escalation patients were diagnosed with hepatocellular carcinoma, melanoma, renal cell cancer or head and neck cancer. Points from the study as a whole: Which antigen the expanded peripheral T cells recognized is unknown. Expanded clones belonging to CD8+ T cells outnumbered, on average, those of CD4+.

Assay used: immunoSEQ multiplex PCR; TCRdb lists only in-frame clones, some missing. The data contain 60,000 to 65,000 clones, approximately 89% of them singletons. V lost 2 bases, J lost 2 bases, and 10 bases lay in between. In germline, CDR1 is SGHTA, CDR2 FQGTGA. The CDR3 sequence is 15 residues long. Here the sequenced sample was CD4+ or CD8+ T cells sorted from blood, taken in a trial of the OX40 agonist ivuxolimab. The source is an adult with an advanced solid tumor such as melanoma, head and neck, liver or kidney cancer. The chain joins TRBV7-3 to TRBJ2-1; the D is unclear. The CDR3 coding sequence is TGTGCCAGCAGCTTATCGCCGGCCACCTACAATGAGCAGTTCTTC. It codes for CASSLSPATYNEQFF.